The 20 T cell receptor beta chains below come from one sample, sequenced in a study of OX40 agonist ivuxolimab in advanced cancers. Assay: immunoSEQ multiplex PCR; the TCRdb copy retains only in-frame clones and omits some. In the table there are about 76,000 clones, just under 85% of which are singletons. The sequences come from CD4+ or CD8+ T cells sorted from blood, collected in a trial of the OX40 agonist ivuxolimab. The receptor source for this set is an adult with an advanced solid tumor such as melanoma, head and neck, liver or kidney cancer.

The rearrangement links TRBV6-1 to TRBJ1-4; no definite D call. The CDR3 sequence is 14 residues long. The V end was cut by 7 bases, the J end by 8 bases, with 17 bases between. From germline, CDR1 is MNHNS and CDR2 SASEGT. CDR3 DNA sequence: TGTGCCAGCAACGAAAAGGGTCTCTGGGAAAAACTGTTTTTT. Translated: CASNEKGLWEKLFF.

The gene calls are TRBV5-1 and TRBJ1-5, with D possibly TRBD1 on 5 matching bases. Germline V gene data show CDR1 as SGHRS and CDR2 as YFSETQ. The CDR3 has 15 amino acids. The V end lost 3 bases, the J end lost 0 bases, and 10 bases lay between the germline ends. In nucleotides, the CDR3 is TGCGCCAGCAGCTCGGGGACGGATAGCAATCAGCCCCAGCATTTT. Its protein product is CASSSGTDSNQPQHF.

V usage is TRBV2 and J usage is TRBJ1-2, with 11 bases lining up with TRBD1. CDR1 SNHLY and CDR2 FYNNEI come from the germline V gene. J gave up 5 bases and V 1 base, and 6 bases lay outside the gene matches. The CDR3 loop spans 16 amino acids. CDR3: CASSEGTGQGAYGYTF. In nucleotides, the CDR3 is TGTGCCAGCAGTGAAGGGACAGGACAGGGGGCATATGGCTACACCTTC.

The chain carries TRBV5-1 and TRBJ2-1, with TRBD2 matching over 10 bases. Per germline, CDR1 SGHRS and CDR2 YFSETQ. Unmatched junction bases numbered 14, after V lost 5 bases and J lost 0 bases. This CDR3 has 19 residues. This CDR3 reads CASRSRILAGARSYNEQFF. The CDR3 DNA follows: TGCGCCAGCAGATCCCGGATTCTAGCGGGAGCCCGCTCCTACAATGAGCAGTTCTTC.

The rearrangement joins TRBV7-9 to TRBJ2-7; TRBD2 aligns across 9 bases. CDR1 is SEHNR and CDR2 is FQNEAQ in the germline V gene (reference sequence). J was trimmed by 1 base and V by 5 bases; bases with no gene match: 15. The CDR3 consists of 18 residues. CDR3: CASSLDGLASGMSYEQYF. CDR3 nucleotide sequence: TGTGCCAGCAGCCTAGACGGACTCGCTAGCGGGATGTCCTACGAGCAGTACTTC.

The rearrangement links TRBV25-1 to TRBJ1-1; no reliable D call. Per germline, CDR1 MGHDK and CDR2 SYGVNS. The V and J ends lost 1 base and 10 bases respectively, with 16 bases between them. CDR3 size: 14 residues. This CDR3 is CASSESRTVDGAFF. CDR3 sequence (DNA): TGTGCCAGCAGTGAATCCCGGACGGTCGATGGAGCTTTCTTT.

The chain couples TRBV19 to TRBJ1-1, with D perhaps matching TRBD1 (6 bases). Between the trimmed V and J ends, which lost 1 base and 0 bases, there was a span of 9 bases. In germline, CDR1 is LNHDA, CDR2 SQIVND (reference sequence). The CDR3 spans 15 residues. The CDR3 loop reads CASSIADRLNTEAFF. CDR3 in DNA: TGTGCCAGTAGTATAGCTGACAGGCTGAACACTGAAGCTTTCTTT.

The chain carries TRBV4-1 and TRBJ1-3; no clear D. This CDR3 contains 15 residues. The V gene's germline CDR1 is MGHRA and CDR2 YSYEKL. Deletions cut 1 base from V and 4 bases from J, with 11 bases between. The CDR3 protein is CASSQVRTEGNTIYF. Written as DNA, the CDR3 is TGCGCCAGCAGCCAAGTCCGGACCGAAGGAAACACCATATATTTT.

This clone was counted a single time. The rearrangement joins TRBV27 to TRBJ1-5; D gene unclear. CDR1 and CDR2 (germline): MNHEY, SMNVEV (reference sequence). V dropped 3 bases and J dropped 5 bases, with 8 bases sitting between them. The CDR3 spans 13 residues. The CDR3 sequence: CASSFFWDQPQHF. In DNA form, the CDR3 reads TGTGCCAGCAGTTTCTTCTGGGATCAGCCCCAGCATTTT.

In regard to this clone: An end of the junction does not agree with germline; a read error may underlie this. The same CDR3 arises from other DNA sequences in this sample as well. CDR3: CASSAPSGKSYGYTF. CDR3 coding DNA: TGTGCCAGTAGTGCCCCGTCGGGGAAAAGCTATGGCTACACCTTC. The gene calls are TRBV2 and TRBJ1-2, with unresolved D. The V gene's germline CDR1 is SNHLY and CDR2 FYNNEI. The CDR3 length is 15 residues.

The gene calls are TRBV10-3 and TRBJ2-5, with D possibly being TRBD2 (7 bases). CDR1 ENHRY and CDR2 SYGVKD come from the germline V gene. The CDR3 extends over 15 amino acids. Trimming stripped 6 bases from V and 5 bases from J, with 19 bases between. CDR3 DNA: TGTGCCATCAGAAGCACGGGGGGCCGGGAGGAGACCCAGTACTTC. It encodes CAIRSTGGREETQYF.

The chain employs TRBV5-1 and TRBJ2-1; D unclear. CDR1 and CDR2 from the germline V gene are SGHRS and YFSETQ. V dropped 3 bases and J dropped 1 base, with 17 bases sitting between them. The CDR3 runs 17 residues. CDR3 nucleotides: TGCGCCAGCAGCTCCCGACGGGTCGTAGGGTCCTACAATGAGCAGTTCTTC. Translated: CASSSRRVVGSYNEQFF.

This clone was recorded a few times. The rearrangement joins TRBV7-2 to TRBJ1-6, with D hard to call. V lost 3 bases to trimming and J lost 10 bases, with 10 bases between them. Germline-derived CDR1 and CDR2 are SGHTA and FQGNSA. The CDR3 length is 13 residues. This CDR3 reads CASSLDYISPLHF. The CDR3 DNA reads as TGTGCCAGCAGCTTGGACTATATCTCACCCCTCCACTTT.

The V and J genes are TRBV6-4 and TRBJ1-2; D unresolved. Germline assignment: CDR1 MRHNA and CDR2 SNTAGT. Trimming cost V 4 bases and J 4 bases, with 4 bases left between them. The CDR3 has 11 amino acids. Written as DNA, the CDR3 is TGTGCCAGCAGTGGGTCCTATGGCTACACCTTC. This translates into CASSGSYGYTF.

Only one count was recorded for this clone. The chain links TRBV18 to TRBJ2-3; D perhaps matches TRBD1 (5 bases). This CDR3 is built from 16 residues. The germline V gene has CDR1 KGHSH and CDR2 LQKENI. V was shortened by 1 base and J by 0 bases, with 11 bases between the two germline ends. The CDR3 sequence: CASSPRQQASTDTQYF. CDR3 DNA sequence: TGTGCCAGCTCACCACGACAGCAGGCTAGCACAGATACGCAGTATTTT. The full variable domain, with the rest looked up from reference TRBV18 and TRBJ2-3, is NAGVMQNPRHLVRRRGQEARLRCSPMKGHSHVYWYRQLPEEGLKFMVYLQKENIIDESGMPKERFSAEFPKEGPSILRIQQVVRGDSAAYFCASSPRQQASTDTQYFGPGTRLTVL.

The chain has TRBV7-2 and TRBJ2-2, with D perhaps matching TRBD2 (5 bases). V lost 6 bases and J 0 bases, leaving 17 bases between the germline ends. The CDR3 is made up of 17 amino acids. Germline CDR1 is SGHTA and CDR2 is FQGNSA. CDR3 sequence reads: CASSFKMGSPNTGELFF. CDR3 DNA: TGTGCCAGCAGTTTTAAAATGGGGAGCCCGAACACCGGGGAGCTGTTTTTT. Filled out from reference TRBV7-2 and TRBJ2-2, the complete variable domain reads GAGVSQSPSNKVTEKGKDVELRCDPISGHTALYWYRQSLGQGLEFLIYFQGNSAPDKSGLPSDRFSAERTGGSVSTLTIQRTQQEDSAVYLCASSFKMGSPNTGELFFGEGSRLTVL.

This clone was seen once. DNA of the CDR3: TGTGCCAGCATCCGGAAAGGGTTTGAGCAGTTCTTC. It translates to CASIRKGFEQFF. The chain uses TRBV28 and TRBJ2-1; D gene unclear. Trimming left V 7 bases short and J 9 bases short, with 13 bases between. Germline CDR1 and CDR2: MDHEN and SYDVKM. The CDR3 runs to 12 residues.

The chain recombines TRBV5-1 with TRBJ2-4; either TRBD1 or TRBD2 may supply D (5 bases each). The CDR3 covers 18 residues. Germline lookup yields CDR1 SGHRS and CDR2 YFSETQ. V gave up 2 bases and J gave up 4 bases, with 22 bases separating them. The CDR3 DNA reads as TGCGCCAGCAGCTTTAATGGGGACGCGTATCTACAGAAAAACATTCAGTACTTC. This gives the protein CASSFNGDAYLQKNIQYF.

In this sample, this clone turned up once. The rearrangement joins TRBV2 to TRBJ1-5; D gene uncertain. The germline V and J ends were trimmed by 2 bases and 0 bases, with 11 bases remaining between them. The germline gives CDR1 SNHLY, CDR2 FYNNEI. This CDR3 is 16 amino acids long. CDR3: CASSETMYNSNQPQHF. In nucleotides, the CDR3 is TGTGCCAGCAGTGAAACTATGTATAATAGCAATCAGCCCCAGCATTTT.

The CDR3 loop reads CASSEWGSNQPQHF. CDR3 nucleotide sequence: TGTGCCAGCAGTGAATGGGGGAGCAATCAGCCCCAGCATTTT. The gene calls are TRBV25-1 and TRBJ1-5; possibly TRBD1 for D (5 bases). Between the trimmed V and J ends, which lost 1 base and 1 base, there was a span of 5 bases. The CDR3 is 14 residues long. Germline V gives CDR1 MGHDK, CDR2 SYGVNS.